This T cell receptor beta chain appears in the sequencing data of a study of early T cells in non-severe SARS-CoV-2 infection. The CDR3 extends over 14 amino acids. Trimming took off 4 bases at V and 3 bases at J, with 12 bases between the two ends. Germline V gene data show CDR1 as MGHDK and CDR2 as SYGVNS. Individual cDNA molecules each received unique molecular identifiers attached to them. TCRdb redid the calling of the 5' RACE reads with MiXCR, one entry per CDR3 protein. Of some 71,000 distinct CDR3 sequences in the sample, about an eighth are singletons; the top ten hold around 5%. The chain uses TRBV25-1 and TRBJ1-2, with a tentative D call TRBD1 (5 bases). This TCR was sampled from an adult who was a healthcare worker with PCR-confirmed SARS-CoV-2 infection or an uninfected control (not recorded which). The sample in question was whole blood, obtained at baseline. In DNA form, the CDR3 reads TGTGCCAGCAGTGCGGGCGGGACTCACTATGGCTACACCTTC. Translated: CASSAGGTHYGYTF.